A single sample gave rise to the 4 T cell receptor beta chains below, sequenced in a study of T cells in Graves' hyperthyroidism and ophthalmopathy. It was RNA transcripts that yielded the amplified TCR beta CDR3 regions. The primer set for the first-round RT-PCR of the TCR CDR3 was HTBI. TCRdb re-derived calls from the multiplex PCR reads in MiXCR, one entry per CDR3 protein. This table holds about 350,000 distinct CDR3 sequences, around 14% found once. The sample consisted of blood. These receptors were collected from a woman in her twenties or thirties with Graves' hyperthyroidism.

A few counts support this clonotype. V and J are TRBV27 and TRBJ2-1, with TRBD2 identical over 14 bases. After removal of 6 bases from V and 9 bases from J, the junction contained 7 bases not matched to a gene. The CDR3 length is 15 residues. CDR1 and CDR2 from the germline V gene are MNHEY and SMNVEV (reference sequence). CDR3 in DNA: TGTGCCAGCAGACACGGGACTAGCGGGAGCACTGAGCAGTTCTTC. Protein product: CASRHGTSGSTEQFF.

This clonotype has at least ten counts. The V and J genes are TRBV28 and TRBJ2-7, with D possibly matching TRBD1 (6 bases). V lost 6 bases to trimming and J lost 2 bases, with 17 bases between them. The CDR3 runs 15 residues. Germline V gene data show CDR1 as MDHEN and CDR2 as SYDVKM. The CDR3 nucleotides read TGTGCCAGCAGGGCCACAGGGATCGCCGCCTACGAGCAGTACTTC. Translated, it gives CASRATGIAAYEQYF.

This clonotype has only a few counts. The chain joins TRBV11-2 to TRBJ2-1; possible D gene TRBD1, 5 bases. This CDR3 region has 13 residues. The V gene lost 3 bases and the J gene lost 5 bases, with 8 bases spanning the gap. CDR1 SGHAT and CDR2 FQNNGV come from the germline V gene. DNA of the CDR3: TGTGCCAGCAGCTTCGACAGTCACAATGAGCAGTTCTTC. This gives the protein CASSFDSHNEQFF.

This clonotype was counted a few times. The chain links TRBV11-2 to TRBJ1-2; a possible D gene is TRBD1 (5 bases). V gave up 4 bases and J gave up 8 bases, with 14 bases separating them. Per germline, CDR1 SGHAT and CDR2 FQNNGV. The CDR3 sequence is 13 residues long. The CDR3 region is CASSSRQSGGYTF. The CDR3 DNA is TGTGCCAGCAGCTCAAGACAGAGCGGGGGCTACACCTTC.